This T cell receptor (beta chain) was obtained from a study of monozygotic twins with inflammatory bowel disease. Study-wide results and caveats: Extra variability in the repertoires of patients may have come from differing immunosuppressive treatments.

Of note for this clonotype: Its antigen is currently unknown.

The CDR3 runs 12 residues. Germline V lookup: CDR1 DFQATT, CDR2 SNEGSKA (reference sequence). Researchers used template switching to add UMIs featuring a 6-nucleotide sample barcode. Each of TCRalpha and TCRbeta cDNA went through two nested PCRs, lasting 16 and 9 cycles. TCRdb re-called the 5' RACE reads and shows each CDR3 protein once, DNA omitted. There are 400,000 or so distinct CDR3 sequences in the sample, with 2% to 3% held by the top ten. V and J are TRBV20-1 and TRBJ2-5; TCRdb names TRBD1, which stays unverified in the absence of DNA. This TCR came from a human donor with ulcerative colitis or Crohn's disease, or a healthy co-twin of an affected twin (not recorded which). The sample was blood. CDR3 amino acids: CSAKGTQETQYF.